This T cell receptor (beta chain) was identified in a study of OX40 agonist ivuxolimab in advanced cancers. Overall study context: While on treatment, patients had intravenous ivuxolimab at 0.01 to 10 mg/kg every 2 weeks. Age averaged about 66 years (range about 23 to 80), and roughly 82% were male.

This CDR3 region has 14 residues. Germline lookup yields CDR1 MDHEN and CDR2 SYDVKM. V was clipped by 7 bases and J by 0 bases, with 10 bases between them. Study results and limitations: On average, CD8+ T cells showed a greater number of expanded clones than CD4+.

Measured with immunoSEQ multiplex PCR; TCRdb has only the in-frame clones, and not every one. The data show about 98,000 clones, 90% to 95% seen once. Only one count was recorded for this clone. Its matching antigen is unknown. This receptor was obtained from an adult with an advanced solid tumor such as melanoma, head and neck, liver or kidney cancer. V and J are TRBV28 and TRBJ2-1; no clear D. Source: CD4+ or CD8+ T cells sorted from blood, taken in a trial of the OX40 agonist ivuxolimab. The CDR3 coding sequence is TGTGCCAGCACCGATGGTAGCTCCTACAATGAGCAGTTCTTC. It is translated as CASTDGSSYNEQFF. Filled out from reference TRBV28 and TRBJ2-1, the complete variable domain reads DVKVTQSSRYLVKRTGEKVFLECVQDMDHENMFWYRQDPGLGLRLIYFSYDVKMKEKGDIPEGYSVSREKKERFSLILESASTNQTSMYLCASTDGSSYNEQFFGPGTRLTVL.